This entry features one T cell receptor (beta chain) sequence. Original methodology: Estimates of nucleated cell counts were drawn from the amplification of reference gene primers. The method was immunoSEQ multiplex PCR; TCRdb's version includes in-frame clones alone and lacks a portion of them. The V and J calls and clone size are taken from that table; D and trimming were inferred from the DNA. The table has over 140,000 clones, 84% seen once. The data were obtained in a study of blood T cell repertoires in COVID-19. Trimming cost V 7 bases and J 1 base, with 10 bases left between them. The CDR3 covers 13 residues. Germline V gene data show CDR1 as SGHTA and CDR2 as FQGNSA.

The TCR originated in a woman aged 60-70 years with acute or convalescent COVID-19. The chain joins TRBV7-2 to TRBJ1-1, with a tentative D call TRBD1 (5 bases). Input material: peripheral blood. The CDR3 protein is CASTRGRNTEAFF. CDR3 in DNA: TGTGCCAGCACTAGGGGTAGGAACACTGAAGCTTTCTTT.